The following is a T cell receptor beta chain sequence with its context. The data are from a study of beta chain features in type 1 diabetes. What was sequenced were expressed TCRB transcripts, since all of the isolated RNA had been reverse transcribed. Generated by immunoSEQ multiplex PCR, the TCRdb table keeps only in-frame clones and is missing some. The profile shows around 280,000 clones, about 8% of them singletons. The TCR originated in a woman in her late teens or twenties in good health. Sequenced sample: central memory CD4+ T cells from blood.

The CDR3, as DNA: TGTGCCAGCAGCCGAGGTGGGCGGCGCGGCAATGAGCAGTTCTTC. This encodes CASSRGGRRGNEQFF. The chain employs TRBV7-2 and TRBJ2-1; D not certain. CDR3 length equals 15 residues. CDR1 and CDR2 (germline): SGHTA, FQGNSA. The germline V and J ends were trimmed by 5 bases and 6 bases, with 17 bases remaining between them.